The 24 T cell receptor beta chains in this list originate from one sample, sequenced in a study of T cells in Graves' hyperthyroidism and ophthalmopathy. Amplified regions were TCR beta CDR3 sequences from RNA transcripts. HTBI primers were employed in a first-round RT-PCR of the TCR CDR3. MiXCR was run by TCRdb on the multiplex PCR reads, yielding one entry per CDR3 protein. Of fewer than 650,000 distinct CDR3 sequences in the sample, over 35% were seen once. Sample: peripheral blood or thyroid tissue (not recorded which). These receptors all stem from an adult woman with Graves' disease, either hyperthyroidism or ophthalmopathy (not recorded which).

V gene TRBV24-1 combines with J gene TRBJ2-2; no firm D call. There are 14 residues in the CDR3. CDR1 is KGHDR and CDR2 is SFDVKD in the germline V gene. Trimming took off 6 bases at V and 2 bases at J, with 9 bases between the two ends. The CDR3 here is CATSPRSNTGELFF. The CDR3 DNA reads TGTGCCACCAGTCCCCGCAGCAACACCGGGGAGCTGTTTTTT.

CDR3 coding DNA: TGTGCCAGCAGCCAAGATCAGATCGGGGGGCAAGAGACCCAGTACTTC. Amino acids: CASSQDQIGGQETQYF. The chain is built from TRBV3-1 and TRBJ2-5, with TRBD2 identical over 7 bases. The CDR3 totals 16 residues. CDR1 is LGHDT and CDR2 is YNNKEL in the germline V gene (reference sequence). The V segment lost 0 bases and the J segment 2 bases; nucleotides outside the gene matches: 6.

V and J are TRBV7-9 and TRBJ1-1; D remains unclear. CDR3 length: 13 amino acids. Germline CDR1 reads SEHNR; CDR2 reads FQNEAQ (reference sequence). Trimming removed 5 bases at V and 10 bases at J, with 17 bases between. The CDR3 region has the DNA TGTGCCAGCAGCCGCCAAACCGGAGGAACAGCTTTCTTT. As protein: CASSRQTGGTAFF.

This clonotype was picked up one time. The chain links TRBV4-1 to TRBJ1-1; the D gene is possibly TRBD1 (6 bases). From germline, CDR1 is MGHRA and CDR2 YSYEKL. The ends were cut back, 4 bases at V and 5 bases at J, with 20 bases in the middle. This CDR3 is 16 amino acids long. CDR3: CASSRVGLRGRTEAFF. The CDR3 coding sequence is TGCGCCAGCAGCCGTGTAGGGCTGAGGGGGAGGACTGAAGCTTTCTTT.

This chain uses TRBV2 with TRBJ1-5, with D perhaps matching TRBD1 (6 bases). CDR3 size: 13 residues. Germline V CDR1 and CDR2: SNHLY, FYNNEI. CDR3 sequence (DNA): TGTGCTAGCGAGGGGGGCAGCAATCAGCCCCAGCATTTT. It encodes CASEGGSNQPQHF.

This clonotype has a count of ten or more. CDR3 in DNA: TGTGCCAGCAGCTTAGTTCGGGGAGGTAGCGGGTATCAGGGTGGTTTGACCCAGTACTTC. Amino acids: CASSLVRGGSGYQGGLTQYF. The genes are TRBV11-2 and TRBJ2-5; 7 nucleotides align to TRBD2. Germline V gene sequence: CDR1 SGHAT, CDR2 FQNNGV. V was pared by 1 base and J by 7 bases, with 24 bases of the junction left unmatched. The CDR3 runs to 20 residues.

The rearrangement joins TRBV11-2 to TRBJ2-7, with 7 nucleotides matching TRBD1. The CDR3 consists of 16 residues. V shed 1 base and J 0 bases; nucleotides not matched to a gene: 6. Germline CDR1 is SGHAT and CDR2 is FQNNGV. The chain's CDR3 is CASSLGGRGSSYEQYF. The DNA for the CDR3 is TGTGCCAGCAGCTTAGGAGGCAGGGGGAGCTCCTACGAGCAGTACTTC.

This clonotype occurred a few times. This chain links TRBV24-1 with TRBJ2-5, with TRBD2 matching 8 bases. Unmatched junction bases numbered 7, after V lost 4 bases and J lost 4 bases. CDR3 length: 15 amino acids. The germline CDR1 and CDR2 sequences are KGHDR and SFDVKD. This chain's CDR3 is CATSDHTLAGETQYF. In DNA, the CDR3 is TGTGCCACCAGTGACCACACCCTAGCGGGAGAGACCCAGTACTTC.

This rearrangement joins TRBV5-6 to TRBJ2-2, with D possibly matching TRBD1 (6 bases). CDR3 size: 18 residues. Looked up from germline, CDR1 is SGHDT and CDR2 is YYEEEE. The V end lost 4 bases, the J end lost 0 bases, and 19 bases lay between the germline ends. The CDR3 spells CASSQRTPRGSNTGELFF. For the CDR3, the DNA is TGTGCCAGCAGCCAACGGACACCAAGGGGGTCGAACACCGGGGAGCTGTTTTTT.

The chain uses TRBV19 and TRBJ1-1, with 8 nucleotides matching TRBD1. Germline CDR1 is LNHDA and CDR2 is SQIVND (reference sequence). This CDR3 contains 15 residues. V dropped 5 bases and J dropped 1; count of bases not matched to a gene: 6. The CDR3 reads CASSEDRGPNTEAFF. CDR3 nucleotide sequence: TGTGCCAGTAGTGAAGACAGGGGACCGAACACTGAAGCTTTCTTT.

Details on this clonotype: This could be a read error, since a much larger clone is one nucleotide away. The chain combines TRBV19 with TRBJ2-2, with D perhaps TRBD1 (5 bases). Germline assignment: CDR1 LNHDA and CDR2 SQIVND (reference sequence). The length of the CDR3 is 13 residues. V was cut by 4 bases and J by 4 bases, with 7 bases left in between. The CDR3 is CASSRQITGELFF. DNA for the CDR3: TGTGCCAGTAGTAGACAGATCACCGGGGAGCTGTTTTTT.

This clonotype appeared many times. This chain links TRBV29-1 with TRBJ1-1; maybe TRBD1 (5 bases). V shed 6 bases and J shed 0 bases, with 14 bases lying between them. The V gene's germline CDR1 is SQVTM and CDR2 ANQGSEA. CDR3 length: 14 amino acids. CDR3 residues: CSVTSQGMNTEAFF. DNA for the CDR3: TGCAGCGTGACTTCGCAGGGCATGAACACTGAAGCTTTCTTT.

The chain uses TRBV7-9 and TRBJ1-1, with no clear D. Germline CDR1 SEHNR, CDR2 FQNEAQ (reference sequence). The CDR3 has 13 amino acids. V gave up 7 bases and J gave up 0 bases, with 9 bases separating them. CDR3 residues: CASIRTVNTEAFF. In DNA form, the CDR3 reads TGTGCCAGCATCCGTACAGTGAACACTGAAGCTTTCTTT.

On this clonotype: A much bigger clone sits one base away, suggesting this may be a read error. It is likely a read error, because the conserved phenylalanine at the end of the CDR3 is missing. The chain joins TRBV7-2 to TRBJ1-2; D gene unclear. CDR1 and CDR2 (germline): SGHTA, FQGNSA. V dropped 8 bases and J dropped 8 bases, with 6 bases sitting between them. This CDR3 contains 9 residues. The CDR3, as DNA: TGTGCCAGCCCGGAGGGCTACACCCTC. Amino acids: CASPEGYTL.

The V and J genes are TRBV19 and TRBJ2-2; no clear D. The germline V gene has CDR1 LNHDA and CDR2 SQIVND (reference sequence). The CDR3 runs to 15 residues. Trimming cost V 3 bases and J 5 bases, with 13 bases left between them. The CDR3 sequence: CASSMAAQETGELFF. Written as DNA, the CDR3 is TGTGCCAGTAGTATGGCCGCTCAAGAAACCGGGGAGCTGTTTTTT.

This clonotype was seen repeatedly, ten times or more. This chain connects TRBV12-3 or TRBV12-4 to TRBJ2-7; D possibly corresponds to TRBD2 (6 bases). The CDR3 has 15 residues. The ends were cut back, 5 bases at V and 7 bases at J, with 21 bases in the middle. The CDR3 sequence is CASSTGGTEGWEQYF. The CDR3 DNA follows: TGTGCCAGCAGTACTGGAGGGACGGAGGGATGGGAGCAGTACTTC.

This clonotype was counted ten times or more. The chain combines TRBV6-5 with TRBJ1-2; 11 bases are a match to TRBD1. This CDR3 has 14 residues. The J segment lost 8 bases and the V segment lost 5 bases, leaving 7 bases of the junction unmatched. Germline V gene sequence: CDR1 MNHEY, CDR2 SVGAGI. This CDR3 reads CASSTWTGGQGYTF. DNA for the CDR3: TGTGCCAGCAGTACATGGACAGGGGGCCAAGGCTACACCTTC.

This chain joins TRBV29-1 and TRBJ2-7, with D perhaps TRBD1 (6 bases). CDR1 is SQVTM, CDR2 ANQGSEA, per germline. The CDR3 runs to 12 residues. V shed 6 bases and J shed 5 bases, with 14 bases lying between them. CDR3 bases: TGCAGCGTCAGGGGAACAATGAACGAGCAGTACTTC. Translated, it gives CSVRGTMNEQYF.

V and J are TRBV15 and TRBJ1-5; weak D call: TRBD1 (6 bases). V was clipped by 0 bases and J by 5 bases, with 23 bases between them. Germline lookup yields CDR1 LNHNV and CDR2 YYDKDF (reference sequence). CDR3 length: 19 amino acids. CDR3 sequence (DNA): TGTGCCACCAGCAGAGATGGTTGGGGTTTGGGGACAAAGGATCAGCCCCAGCATTTT. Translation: CATSRDGWGLGTKDQPQHF.

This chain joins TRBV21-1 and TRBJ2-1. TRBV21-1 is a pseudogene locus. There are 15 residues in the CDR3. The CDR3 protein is CASSQTGVLNDEQFF. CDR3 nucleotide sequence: TGTGCCAGCAGTCAAACCGGGGTCCTGAATGATGAGCAGTTCTTC.

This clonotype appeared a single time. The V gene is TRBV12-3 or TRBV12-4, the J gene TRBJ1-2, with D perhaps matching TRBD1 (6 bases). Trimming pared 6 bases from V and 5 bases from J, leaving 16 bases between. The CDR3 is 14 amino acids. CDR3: CASRPDRPYYGYTF. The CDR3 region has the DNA TGTGCCAGCAGACCAGACAGGCCTTATTATGGCTACACCTTC.

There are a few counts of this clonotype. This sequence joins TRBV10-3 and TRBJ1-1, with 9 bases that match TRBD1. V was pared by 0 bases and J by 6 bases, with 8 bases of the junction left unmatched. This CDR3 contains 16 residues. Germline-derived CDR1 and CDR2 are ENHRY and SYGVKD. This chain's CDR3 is CAISESGTGNSPEAFF. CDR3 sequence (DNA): TGTGCCATCAGTGAGTCGGGGACAGGGAACTCCCCTGAAGCTTTCTTT.

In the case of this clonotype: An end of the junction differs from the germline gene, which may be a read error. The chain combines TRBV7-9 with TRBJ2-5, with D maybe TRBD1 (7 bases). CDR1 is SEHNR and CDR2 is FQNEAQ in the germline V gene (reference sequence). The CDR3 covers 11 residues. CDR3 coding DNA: TGTGCCAGCATAGCCAGGGGGACTCAGAACTTC. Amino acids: CASIARGTQNF.

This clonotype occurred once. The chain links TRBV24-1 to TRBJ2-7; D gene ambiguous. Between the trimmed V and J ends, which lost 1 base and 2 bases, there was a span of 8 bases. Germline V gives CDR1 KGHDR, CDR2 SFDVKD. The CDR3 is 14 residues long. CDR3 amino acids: CATSDLRAPYEQYF. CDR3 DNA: TGTGCCACCAGTGATTTACGAGCTCCCTACGAGCAGTACTTC.